These 11 T cell receptor beta chains were all obtained from the same sample, sequenced in a study of CD8 T cells in ankylosing spondylitis. Overall study results and limits: In ankylosing spondylitis blood, a motif of 7 to 9 highly homologous TCR beta variants appeared characteristic.

TCRdb called the 5' RACE reads again in MiXCR, with one record for every CDR3 protein. In the table there are hundreds of thousands of distinct CDR3 sequences, roughly 13% of which are singletons. These receptors lack a known antigen. Sequencing was performed on blood, either unsorted or a sorted T cell fraction (not recorded which). These receptors originate from a male donor with ankylosing spondylitis.

The V call is TRBV7-2, the J call TRBJ2-7; TRBD1 or TRBD2 may be the D gene (5 bases each). The CDR3 length is 14 residues. CDR1 SGHTA and CDR2 FQGNSA come from the germline V gene. V lost 1 base and J lost 2, with 9 bases in between. CDR3 amino acids: CASSLVEGPYEQYF. The CDR3 nucleotides read TGTGCCAGCAGCTTAGTCGAGGGACCCTACGAGCAGTACTTC.

This clonotype was seen ten or more times. This sequence joins TRBV5-6 and TRBJ2-3; perhaps TRBD2 as D (6 bases). Between the trimmed V and J ends, which lost 2 bases and 0 bases, there was a span of 13 bases. CDR1 is SGHDT and CDR2 is YYEEEE in the germline V gene. The CDR3 sequence is 16 residues long. The CDR3 bases are TGTGCCAGCAGCTTTGTAGCAGGGACTAGCACAGATACGCAGTATTTT. Its translation is CASSFVAGTSTDTQYF.

This clonotype was seen more than once but under ten times. The chain carries TRBV3-1 and TRBJ1-1; D gene ambiguous. V shed 5 bases and J shed 2 bases, with 12 bases lying between them. The V gene's germline CDR1 is LGHDT and CDR2 YNNKEL (reference sequence). There are 14 residues in the CDR3. This CDR3 is CASSITDFNTEAFF. The CDR3, as DNA: TGTGCCAGCAGCATCACGGACTTCAACACTGAAGCTTTCTTT.

This clonotype was detected a few times. The chain uses TRBV7-9 and TRBJ2-1; D gene uncertain. The germline V gene encodes CDR1 SEHNR and CDR2 FQNEAQ (reference sequence). The CDR3 is made up of 13 amino acids. Trimming left V 0 bases short and J 10 bases short, with 10 bases between. The CDR3 DNA reads TGTGCCAGCAGCTTAGCACGTGAACAGGAGCAGTTCTTC. It specifies CASSLAREQEQFF.

The chain recombines TRBV6-1 with TRBJ1-5; D call uncertain. This CDR3 is built from 14 residues. Germline loops: CDR1 MNHNS, CDR2 SASEGT. Trimming cost V 3 bases and J 0 bases, with 6 bases left between them. This CDR3 reads CASSDPYSNQPQHF. The CDR3 DNA follows: TGTGCCAGCAGTGACCCATATAGCAATCAGCCCCAGCATTTT.

This clonotype has just a few counts. The V gene is TRBV20-1, the J gene TRBJ2-1, with D possibly TRBD1 on 5 matching bases. CDR1 and CDR2 (germline): DFQATT, SNEGSKA (reference sequence). V was clipped by 1 base and J by 1 base, with 14 bases between them. The CDR3 loop spans 16 amino acids. The DNA for the CDR3 is TGCAGTGCTAGAGTATGGACGGACACTTCCTACAATGAGCAGTTCTTC. It encodes CSARVWTDTSYNEQFF.

This chain links TRBV20-1 with TRBJ2-7; 8 bases fit TRBD1. The CDR3 loop spans 15 amino acids. The V gene end was trimmed by 1 base and the J gene end by 7 bases; junction bases not matched to a gene: 12. Per germline, CDR1 DFQATT and CDR2 SNEGSKA (reference sequence). CDR3 DNA: TGCAGTGCTAGAGCCGGGGACAGGACGCCAGGGGAGCAGTACGTC. It encodes CSARAGDRTPGEQYV.

Only one count was recorded for this clonotype. The rearrangement joins TRBV5-1 to TRBJ1-1; D call uncertain. V was trimmed by 4 bases and J by 5 bases, leaving 15 bases between them. CDR3 length equals 14 residues. From germline, CDR1 is SGHRS and CDR2 YFSETQ. Written as DNA, the CDR3 is TGCGCCAGCAGCCTAAAACAGTCGAGGACTGAAGCTTTCTTT. Its protein is CASSLKQSRTEAFF.

There are many counts of this clonotype. V and J are TRBV7-2 and TRBJ1-1; D is ambiguous. V was cut by 0 bases and J by 5 bases, with 7 bases left in between. Germline V gene lookup returns CDR1 SGHTA and CDR2 FQGNSA. The CDR3 covers 13 residues. The CDR3: CASSLAVRTEAFF. The CDR3 DNA follows: TGTGCCAGCAGCTTAGCGGTTCGAACTGAAGCTTTCTTT. The full variable domain, in which reference TRBV7-2 and TRBJ1-1 provide the parts outside the CDR3, is GAGVSQSPSNKVTEKGKDVELRCDPISGHTALYWYRQSLGQGLEFLIYFQGNSAPDKSGLPSDRFSAERTGGSVSTLTIQRTQQEDSAVYLCASSLAVRTEAFFGQGTRLTVV.

The rearrangement links TRBV6-1 to TRBJ1-2; 10 positions agree with TRBD1. Losses at the gene ends were 8 bases for V and 7 bases for J; bases not matched to a gene: 7. The CDR3 is 13 amino acids. Germline CDR1 and CDR2: MNHNS and SASEGT. CDR3 loop: CASEAGTGVGYTF. In nucleotides, the CDR3 is TGTGCCAGCGAAGCCGGGACAGGGGTTGGCTACACCTTC.

There are a few counts of this clonotype. V usage is TRBV10-2 and J usage is TRBJ2-1; 15 nucleotides match TRBD2. The germline V gene encodes CDR1 WSHSY and CDR2 SAAADI. Germline trimming cut 4 bases from V and 5 bases from J; bases unmatched to any gene: 0. CDR3 length: 15 amino acids. The CDR3: CASSGTSGRDNEQFF. The CDR3 DNA sequence: TGCGCCAGCAGTGGGACTAGCGGGAGGGACAATGAGCAGTTCTTC.